Listed below are T cell receptor beta chains from one sample, sequenced in a study of early T cells in non-severe SARS-CoV-2 infection. TCRdb independently ran MiXCR on the 5' RACE reads; one entry per CDR3 protein. The sample yields 60,000 to 65,000 distinct CDR3 sequences, about an eighth seen once. Sequenced input: whole blood. The receptor source for this set is an adult who was a healthcare worker with PCR-confirmed SARS-CoV-2 infection or an uninfected control (not recorded which). Each CDR3 is given with its conserved first and last residue. A D gene is named only where the DNA matches it firmly. Rows may omit the clone size; those that give it use once, few, many or a size class.

J gene | D gene | clone size | V gene | CDR3 protein | CDR3 DNA
TRBJ1-1 | . | many | TRBV29-1 | CSVVSTKGDWEAFF | TGCAGCGTCGTATCAACAAAGGGTGATTGGGAAGCTTTCTTT
TRBJ1-1 | . | many | TRBV29-1 | CSVGWESNTEAFF | TGCAGCGTTGGGTGGGAATCGAACACTGAAGCTTTCTTT
TRBJ2-3 | TRBD2 | many | TRBV3-1 | CASSQALITSGGRSDTQYF | TGTGCCAGCAGCCAAGCCCTCATTACTAGCGGGGGGCGGTCAGATACGCAGTATTTT
TRBJ2-5 | TRBD2 | many | TRBV7-2 | CASSFGTSGSETQYF | TGTGCCAGCAGCTTCGGGACTAGCGGGTCAGAGACCCAGTACTTC
TRBJ2-3 | . | many | TRBV10-3 | CAISNGTPDTQYF | TGTGCCATCAGTAACGGGACTCCAGATACGCAGTATTTT
TRBJ1-2 | . | many | TRBV19 | CASSTGQGEGYTF | TGTGCCAGTAGTACCGGCCAGGGCGAGGGCTACACTTTC
TRBJ2-7 | TRBD1 | many | TRBV19 | CASSVYSGGIKNEQYF | TGTGCCAGTAGTGTCTATTCAGGGGGCATTAAGAACGAGCAGTACTTC
TRBJ2-2 | TRBD2 | many | TRBV23-1 | CASSLPGLAVMNTGELFF | TGCGCCAGCAGTCTCCCGGGACTAGCGGTAATGAACACCGGGGAGCTGTTTTTT
TRBJ2-5 | TRBD2 | many | TRBV12-3/TRBV12-4 | CASSLAGLAGETQYF | TGTGCCAGCAGTTTAGCTGGCCTAGCGGGAGAGACCCAGTACTTC
TRBJ2-7 | . | many | TRBV30 | CAWRTDTVYEQYF | TGTGCCTGGAGAACGGACACAGTCTACGAGCAGTACTTC
TRBJ2-7 | . | once | TRBV28 | CASSLTVTYEQYF | TGTGCCAGCAGTCTAACAGTTACCTACGAGCAGTACTTC
TRBJ2-5 | TRBD2 | few | TRBV5-1 | CASSFGTSEVETQYF | TGCGCCAGCAGCTTCGGGACTAGCGAAGTGGAGACCCAGTACTTC
TRBJ2-7 | . | many | TRBV28 | CASSPGLDEQYF | TGTGCCAGCAGCCCCGGCCTGGACGAGCAGTACTTC
TRBJ1-5 | . | few | TRBV6-1 | CASRQRGEPQHF | TGTGCCAGCAGACAGAGGGGGGAGCCCCAGCATTTT
TRBJ2-1 | TRBD2 | few | TRBV7-6 | CASSRGTSGGYNEQFF | TGTGCCAGCAGCAGAGGGACTAGCGGGGGTTACAATGAGCAGTTCTTC
TRBJ1-5 | . | . | TRBV18 | CASSLDRLISNQPQHF | TGTGCCAGCTCACTCGACAGGTTGATTAGCAATCAGCCCCAGCATTTT
TRBJ2-1 | TRBD2 | . | TRBV12-3/TRBV12-4 | CASSKTSGRADEQFF | TGTGCCAGCAGTAAGACTAGCGGGAGGGCGGATGAGCAGTTCTTC
TRBJ2-7 | . | medium-sized | TRBV7-6 | CASSLVGSEQYF | TGTGCCAGCAGCCTGGTGGGGTCCGAGCAGTACTTC
TRBJ1-2 | . | . | TRBV5-1 | CASSLGTEGYGYTF | TGCGCCAGCAGCTTGGGGACAGAGGGCTATGGCTACACCTTC
TRBJ1-2 | . | . | TRBV6-1 | CASSRAGFRSWTYGYTF | TGTGCCAGCAGCCGGGCCGGGTTCCGGTCCTGGACCTATGGCTACACCTTC
TRBJ1-1 | . | many | TRBV5-1 | CASSLDGVTGTEAFF | TGCGCCAGCAGCTTGGATGGGGTGACTGGCACTGAAGCTTTCTTT
TRBJ2-1 | TRBD2 | many | TRBV10-3 | CAISGTSGIIEQFF | TGTGCCATCAGTGGGACTAGCGGGATTATTGAGCAGTTCTTC
TRBJ2-1 | TRBD2 | . | TRBV5-1 | CASGTGTSGDEQFF | TGCGCCAGCGGAACCGGGACTAGCGGCGATGAGCAGTTCTTC
TRBJ2-4 | . | . | TRBV11-2 | CASSPRHIQYF | TGTGCCAGCAGCCCCAGACACATTCAGTACTTC
TRBJ1-2 | TRBD1 | . | TRBV6-5 | CASSYADRASGGYTF | TGTGCCAGCAGTTACGCGGACAGGGCGTCAGGTGGCTACACCTTC
TRBJ2-5 | . | many | TRBV6-5 | CASMDGGRETQYF | TGTGCCAGCATGGATGGGGGGCGAGAGACCCAGTACTTC
TRBJ2-3 | . | few | TRBV11-2 | CASSFIINGADTQYF | TGTGCCAGCAGCTTTATTATAAACGGCGCAGATACGCAGTATTTT
TRBJ2-7 | . | . | TRBV10-3 | CATQGSGTEQYF | TGTGCCACCCAAGGGTCAGGAACCGAGCAGTACTTC
TRBJ1-1 | . | . | TRBV28 | CASSSSEAFF | TGTGCCAGCAGTTCCTCTGAAGCTTTCTTT
TRBJ2-2 | . | many | TRBV7-9 | CASSFQSTGNTGELFF | TGTGCCAGCAGCTTCCAATCGACAGGGAACACCGGGGAGCTGTTTTTT
TRBJ2-3 | . | . | TRBV10-3 | CAINLGGRDTQYF | TGTGCCATCAACCTCGGCGGCAGGGATACGCAGTATTTT
TRBJ1-6 | . | . | TRBV3-1 | CASSPKLNSPLHF | TGTGCCAGCAGCCCGAAGCTCAATTCACCCCTCCACTTT
TRBJ1-1 | TRBD1 | many | TRBV30 | CAWKDREVWYTEAFF | TGTGCCTGGAAGGACAGGGAAGTATGGTACACTGAAGCTTTCTTT
TRBJ1-1 | . | few | TRBV20-1 | CSARRTDTEAFF | TGCAGTGCTAGACGGACGGATACAGAAGCTTTCTTT
TRBJ1-1 | . | many | TRBV9 | CASSVGGSTEAFF | TGTGCCAGCAGCGTAGGGGGTAGCACTGAAGCTTTCTTT
TRBJ1-2 | TRBD1 | few | TRBV7-6 | CASSSLKTGRNYGYTF | TGTGCCAGCAGCTCCCTCAAGACAGGGCGAAACTATGGCTACACCTTC
TRBJ1-2 | . | many | TRBV3-1 | CASSTRLGGDYGYTF | TGTGCCAGCAGCACCCGCCTGGGAGGGGACTATGGCTACACCTTC
TRBJ2-5 | . | many | TRBV7-2 | CASSRRGAQETQYF | TGTGCCAGCAGCCGAAGGGGGGCCCAAGAGACCCAGTACTTC
TRBJ2-5 | . | many | TRBV7-6 | CASSRTGLETQYF | TGTGCCAGCAGCCGTACAGGGCTGGAGACCCAGTACTTC
TRBJ2-7 | TRBD1 | few | TRBV11-3 | CASSLGTGHDEQYF | TGTGCCAGCAGCTTAGGGACAGGGCACGACGAGCAGTACTTC
TRBJ2-3 | . | . | TRBV5-1 | CASSFLNPSDTQYF | TGCGCCAGCAGCTTCCTGAACCCCTCAGATACGCAGTATTTT
TRBJ2-7 | TRBD2 | . | TRBV5-1 | CASSSVAGGPYEQYF | TGCGCCAGCAGTTCCGTAGCGGGAGGCCCCTACGAGCAGTACTTC
TRBJ1-6 | TRBD1 | many | TRBV20-1 | CSASETGGYNSPLHF | TGCAGTGCTAGTGAGACAGGGGGCTATAATTCACCCCTCCACTTT